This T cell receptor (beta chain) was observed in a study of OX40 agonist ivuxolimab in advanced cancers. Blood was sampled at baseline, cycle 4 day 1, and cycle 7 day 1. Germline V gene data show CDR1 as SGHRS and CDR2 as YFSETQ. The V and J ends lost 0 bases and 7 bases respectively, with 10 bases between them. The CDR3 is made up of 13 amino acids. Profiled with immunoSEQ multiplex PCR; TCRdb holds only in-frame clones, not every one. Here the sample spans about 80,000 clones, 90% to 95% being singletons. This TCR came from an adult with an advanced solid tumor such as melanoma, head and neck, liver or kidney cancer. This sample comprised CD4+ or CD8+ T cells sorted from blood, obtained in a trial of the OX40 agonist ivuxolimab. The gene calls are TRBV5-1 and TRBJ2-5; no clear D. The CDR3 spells CASSLDGSMTQYF. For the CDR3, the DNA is TGCGCCAGCAGCTTGGATGGTAGTATGACCCAGTACTTC. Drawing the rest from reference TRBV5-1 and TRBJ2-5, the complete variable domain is KAGVTQTPRYLIKTRGQQVTLSCSPISGHRSVSWYQQTPGQGLQFLFEYFSETQRNKGNFPGRFSGRQFSNSRSEMNVSTLELGDSALYLCASSLDGSMTQYFGPGTRLLVL.